Reported below is one TCR beta chain. Trimming shortened V by 1 base and J by 0 bases, and 18 bases separated the two germline ends. The germline V gene encodes CDR1 SGHTA and CDR2 FQGNSA. This CDR3 comprises 18 residues. This specimen belongs to a study of T cell responses to AZD1222 COVID-19 vaccine. The method was immunoSEQ multiplex PCR; TCRdb's version includes in-frame clones alone and lacks a portion of them. The sample lists 150,000 or so clones, more than 85% occurring once. V gene TRBV7-2 combines with J gene TRBJ1-2, with D maybe TRBD1 (5 bases). This clonotype originated in an adult in good health. Sequenced here: peripheral blood, sampled on day 0 of AZD1222 vaccination. The CDR3 DNA follows: TGTGCCAGCAGCTTAGAGGTCGCAGGGCCGCTTTCTAACTATGGCTACACCTTC. Its protein product is CASSLEVAGPLSNYGYTF.